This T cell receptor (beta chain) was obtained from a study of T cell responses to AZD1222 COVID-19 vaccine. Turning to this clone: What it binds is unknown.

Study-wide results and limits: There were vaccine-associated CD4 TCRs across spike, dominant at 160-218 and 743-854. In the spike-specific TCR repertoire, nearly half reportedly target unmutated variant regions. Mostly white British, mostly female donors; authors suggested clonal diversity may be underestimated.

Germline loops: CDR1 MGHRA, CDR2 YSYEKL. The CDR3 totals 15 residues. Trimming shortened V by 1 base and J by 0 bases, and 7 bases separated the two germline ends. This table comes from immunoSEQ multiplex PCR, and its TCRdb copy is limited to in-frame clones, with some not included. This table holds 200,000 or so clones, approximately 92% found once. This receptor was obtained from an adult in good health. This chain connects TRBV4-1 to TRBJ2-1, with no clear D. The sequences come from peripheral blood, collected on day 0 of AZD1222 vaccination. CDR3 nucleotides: TGCGCCAGCAGCCAAGCAACAAGCTCCTACAATGAGCAGTTCTTC. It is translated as CASSQATSSYNEQFF.